The 3 T cell receptor beta chains in this list originate from one sample, sequenced in a study of radiotherapy plus CTLA-4 blockade in lung cancer. Generated by immunoSEQ multiplex PCR, the TCRdb table keeps only in-frame clones and is missing some. This table holds 25,000 to 35,000 clones, 70% to 80% found once. The sequenced sample was peripheral blood, obtained from a patient treated with radiotherapy plus ipilimumab. Receptors were obtained from a human donor with non-small cell lung cancer who had stable disease on radiotherapy plus ipilimumab.

The sample holds one count of this clone. The rearrangement links TRBV5-4 to TRBJ1-2, with TRBD1 as a possible D gene (6 bases). Germline V gene sequence: CDR1 SGHNT, CDR2 YYREEE (reference sequence). This CDR3 spans 14 amino acids. V shed 3 bases and J shed 4 bases, with 13 bases lying between them. The DNA of the CDR3 is TGTGCCAGCAGCTCATCCTGGACAGCCTATGGCTACACCTTC. Its protein product is CASSSSWTAYGYTF.

This clone turned up a few times. The chain has TRBV6-6 and TRBJ1-6; D might be TRBD1 (6 bases). The CDR3 runs 14 residues. The V and J ends lost 5 bases and 8 bases respectively, with 13 bases between them. The germline CDR1 and CDR2 sequences are MNHNY and SVGAGI (reference sequence). The CDR3 spells CASSPGQTDSPLHF. DNA for the CDR3: TGTGCCAGCAGTCCCGGACAGACAGATTCACCCCTCCACTTT.

Only a few counts were recorded for this clone. At one end, the junction sequence differs from germline, possibly due to a read error. The chain carries TRBV6-1 and TRBJ1-2; TRBD1 matches at 9 bases. CDR1 is MNHNS, CDR2 SASEGT, per germline. The CDR3 spans 12 residues. CDR3 protein: CASRSQGAVTLF. Here the CDR3 DNA reads TGTGCCAGCAGATCACAGGGGGCAGTAACCCTCTTC.